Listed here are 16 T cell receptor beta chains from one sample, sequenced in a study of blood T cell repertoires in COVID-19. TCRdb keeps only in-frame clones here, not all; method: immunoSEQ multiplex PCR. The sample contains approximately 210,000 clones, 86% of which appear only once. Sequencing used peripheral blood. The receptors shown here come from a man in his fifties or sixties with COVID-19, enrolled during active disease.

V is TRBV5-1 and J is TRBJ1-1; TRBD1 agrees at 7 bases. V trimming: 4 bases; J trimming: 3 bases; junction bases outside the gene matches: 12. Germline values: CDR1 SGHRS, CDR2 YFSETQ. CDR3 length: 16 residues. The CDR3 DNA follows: TGCGCCAGCAGCATCGGACAGGCGTCGTCTGACACTGAAGCTTTCTTT. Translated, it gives CASSIGQASSDTEAFF.

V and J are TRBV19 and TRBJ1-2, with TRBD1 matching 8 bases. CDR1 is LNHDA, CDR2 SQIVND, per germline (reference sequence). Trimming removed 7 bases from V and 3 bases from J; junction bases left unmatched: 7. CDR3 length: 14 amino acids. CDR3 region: CASKRTGIDYGYTF. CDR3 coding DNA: TGTGCCAGTAAAAGGACAGGGATCGACTATGGCTACACCTTC.

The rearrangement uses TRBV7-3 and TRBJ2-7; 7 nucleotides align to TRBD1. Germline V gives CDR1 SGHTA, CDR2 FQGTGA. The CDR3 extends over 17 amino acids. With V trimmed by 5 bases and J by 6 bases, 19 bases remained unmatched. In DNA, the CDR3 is TGTGCCAGCAGCGCCCCCGGGACAGTCTTTGAGAGCTCCGAGCAGTACTTC. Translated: CASSAPGTVFESSEQYF.

CDR3 DNA sequence: TGTGCCAGCAGCCAGTCTAGCGGGAGTAGTTTGGAGACCCAGTACTTC. It translates to CASSQSSGSSLETQYF. This sequence joins TRBV3-1 (or the pseudogene TRBV3-2) and TRBJ2-5, with 10 bases matching TRBD2. The CDR3 runs 16 residues. J lost 5 bases, V lost 3 bases, and 9 bases had no gene match. The germline gives CDR1 LGHDT, CDR2 YNNKEL (reference sequence).

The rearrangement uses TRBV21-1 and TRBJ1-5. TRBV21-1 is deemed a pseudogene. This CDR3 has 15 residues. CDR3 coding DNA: TGTGCCAGCAGCAAAGCCATCTATAGCAATCAGCCCCAGCATTTT. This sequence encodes CASSKAIYSNQPQHF.

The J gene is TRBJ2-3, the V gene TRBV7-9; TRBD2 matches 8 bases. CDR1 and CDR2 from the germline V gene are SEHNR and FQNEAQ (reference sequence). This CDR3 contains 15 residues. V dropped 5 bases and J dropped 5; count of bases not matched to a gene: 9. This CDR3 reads CASSLGLALVDTQYF. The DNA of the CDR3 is TGTGCCAGCAGCCTCGGACTAGCTCTGGTAGATACGCAGTATTTT.

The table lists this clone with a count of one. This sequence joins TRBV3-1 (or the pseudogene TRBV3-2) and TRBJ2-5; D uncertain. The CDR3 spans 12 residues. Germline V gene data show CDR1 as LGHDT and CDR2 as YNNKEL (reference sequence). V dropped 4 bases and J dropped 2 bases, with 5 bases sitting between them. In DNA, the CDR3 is TGTGCCAGCAGCCTCTTTCAAGAGACCCAGTACTTC. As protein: CASSLFQETQYF.

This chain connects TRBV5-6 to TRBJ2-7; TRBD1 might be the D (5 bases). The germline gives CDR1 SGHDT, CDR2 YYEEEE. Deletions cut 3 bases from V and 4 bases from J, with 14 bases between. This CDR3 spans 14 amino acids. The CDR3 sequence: CASSSGPPYYEQYF. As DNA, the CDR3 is TGTGCCAGCAGCTCAGGGCCCCCTTATTACGAGCAGTACTTC.

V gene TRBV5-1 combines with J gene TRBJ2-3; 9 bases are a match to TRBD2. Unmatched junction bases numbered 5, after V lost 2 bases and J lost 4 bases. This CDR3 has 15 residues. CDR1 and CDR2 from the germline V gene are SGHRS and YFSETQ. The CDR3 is CASSFASGVPDTQYF. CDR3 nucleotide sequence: TGCGCCAGCAGCTTTGCTAGCGGGGTCCCAGATACGCAGTATTTT.

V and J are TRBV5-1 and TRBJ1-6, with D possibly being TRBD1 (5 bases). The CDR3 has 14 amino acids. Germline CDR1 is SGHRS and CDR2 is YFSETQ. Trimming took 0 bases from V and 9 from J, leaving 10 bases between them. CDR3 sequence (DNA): TGCGCCAGCAGCTTGGAACAGGCCCGTTCACCCCTCCACTTT. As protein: CASSLEQARSPLHF.

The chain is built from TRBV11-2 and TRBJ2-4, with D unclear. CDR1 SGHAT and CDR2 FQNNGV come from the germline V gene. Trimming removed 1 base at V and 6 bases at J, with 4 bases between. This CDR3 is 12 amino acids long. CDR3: CASSLGLNIQYF. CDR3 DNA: TGTGCCAGCAGCTTAGGTCTAAACATTCAGTACTTC. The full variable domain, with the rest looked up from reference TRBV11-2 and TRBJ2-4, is EAGVAQSPRYKIIEKRQSVAFWCNPISGHATLYWYQQILGQGPKLLIQFQNNGVVDDSQLPKDRFSAERLKGVDSTLKIQPAKLEDSAVYLCASSLGLNIQYFGAGTRLSVL.

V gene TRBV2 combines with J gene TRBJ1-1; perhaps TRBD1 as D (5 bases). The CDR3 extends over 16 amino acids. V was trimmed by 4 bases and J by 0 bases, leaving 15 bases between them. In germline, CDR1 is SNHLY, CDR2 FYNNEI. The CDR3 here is CASSVRQTTMNTEAFF. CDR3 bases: TGTGCCAGCAGTGTTCGACAGACCACCATGAACACTGAAGCTTTCTTT. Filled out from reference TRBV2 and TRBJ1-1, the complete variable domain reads EPEVTQTPSHQVTQMGQEVILRCVPISNHLYFYWYRQILGQKVEFLVSFYNNEISEKSEIFDDQFSVERPDGSNFTLKIRSTKLEDSAMYFCASSVRQTTMNTEAFFGQGTRLTVV.

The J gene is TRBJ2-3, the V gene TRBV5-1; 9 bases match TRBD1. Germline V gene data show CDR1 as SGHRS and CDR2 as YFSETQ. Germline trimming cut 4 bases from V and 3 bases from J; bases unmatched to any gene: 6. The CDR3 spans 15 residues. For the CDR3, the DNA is TGCGCCAGCAGCCCAGGACAGGGGAGGACAGATACGCAGTATTTT. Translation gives CASSPGQGRTDTQYF.

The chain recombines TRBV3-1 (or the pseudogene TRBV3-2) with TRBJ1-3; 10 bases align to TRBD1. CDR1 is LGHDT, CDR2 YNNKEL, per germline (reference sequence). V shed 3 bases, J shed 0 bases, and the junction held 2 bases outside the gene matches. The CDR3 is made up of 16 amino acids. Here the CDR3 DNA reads TGTGCCAGCAGCCAGAGGACAGGGGGCTCTGGAAACACCATATATTTT. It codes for CASSQRTGGSGNTIYF.

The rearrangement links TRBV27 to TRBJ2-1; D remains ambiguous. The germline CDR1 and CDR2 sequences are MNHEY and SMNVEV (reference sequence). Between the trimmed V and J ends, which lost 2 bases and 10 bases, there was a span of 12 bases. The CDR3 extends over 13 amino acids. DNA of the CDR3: TGTGCCAGCAGTTTAATTGAGCGCAGCGAGCAGTTCTTC. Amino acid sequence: CASSLIERSEQFF.

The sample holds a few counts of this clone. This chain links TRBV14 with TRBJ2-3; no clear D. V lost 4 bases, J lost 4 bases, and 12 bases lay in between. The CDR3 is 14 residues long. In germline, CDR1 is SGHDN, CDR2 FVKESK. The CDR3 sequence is CASSPLTGSDTQYF. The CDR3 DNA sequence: TGTGCCAGCAGCCCCCTTACGGGTTCAGATACGCAGTATTTT.